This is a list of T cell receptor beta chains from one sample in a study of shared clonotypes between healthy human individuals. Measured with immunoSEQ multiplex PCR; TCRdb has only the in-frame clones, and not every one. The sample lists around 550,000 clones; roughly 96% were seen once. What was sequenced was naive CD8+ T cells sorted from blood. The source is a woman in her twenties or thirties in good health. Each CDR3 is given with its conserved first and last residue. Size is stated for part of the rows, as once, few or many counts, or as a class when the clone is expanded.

CDR3: CAISESTSGDPLGNEQYF; size: .; V: TRBV10-3; J: TRBJ2-7
CDR3: CASSLTQGRYEQYF; size: once; V: TRBV7-9; J: TRBJ2-7
CDR3: CASSLGPSYEQYF; size: .; V: TRBV7-8; J: TRBJ2-7
CDR3: CASGLAGPNEQFF; size: .; V: TRBV6-5; J: TRBJ2-1
CDR3: CASSLGRSGVVHEQYF; size: .; V: TRBV13; J: TRBJ2-7
CDR3: CASSVGSVRNTGELFF; size: .; V: TRBV9; J: TRBJ2-2
CDR3: CASTPGPRWGEQFF; size: once; V: TRBV19; J: TRBJ2-1
CDR3: CASSPAGRESPYEQYF; size: .; V: TRBV27; J: TRBJ2-7
CDR3: CASSPGPKNTEAFF; size: .; V: TRBV7-9; J: TRBJ1-1
CDR3: CASSLSYRSPPEQYF; size: .; V: TRBV13; J: TRBJ2-7
CDR3: CASSLGGDQPQHF; size: few; V: TRBV5-6; J: TRBJ1-5
CDR3: CASSGVEAFF; size: .; V: TRBV2; J: TRBJ1-1
CDR3: CASSFSGSPTYEQYF; size: .; V: TRBV7-6; J: TRBJ2-7
CDR3: CASSLDSQNNEQFF; size: .; V: TRBV7-9; J: TRBJ2-1
CDR3: CASSAPSRGVSNQPQHF; size: .; V: TRBV6-1; J: TRBJ1-5
CDR3: CASSPQTGTFSGELFF; size: .; V: TRBV27; J: TRBJ2-2
CDR3: CASSWTGAGTEAFF; size: .; V: TRBV28; J: TRBJ1-1
CDR3: CASSQGRWEHGYTF; size: .; V: TRBV4-1; J: TRBJ1-2
CDR3: CASSLGWVGQITYEQYF; size: .; V: TRBV28; J: TRBJ2-7
CDR3: CASSSLGGEQYF; size: few; V: TRBV6-6; J: TRBJ2-7
CDR3: CASCLGQGYREQYF; size: .; V: TRBV19; J: TRBJ2-7
CDR3: CASSKVGQAIYEQYF; size: .; V: TRBV21-1; J: .
CDR3: CASSSVTGPNEQFF; size: .; V: TRBV7-9; J: TRBJ2-1
CDR3: CASSPPGPEQFF; size: .; V: TRBV19; J: TRBJ2-1
CDR3: CASSPATLPWEVPNEKLFF; size: .; V: TRBV7-9; J: TRBJ1-4
CDR3: CASSPSDGEKLFF; size: .; V: TRBV28; J: TRBJ1-4
CDR3: CASSPGLAGEQYF; size: .; V: TRBV7-9; J: .
CDR3: CATSSPMEWNTEAFF; size: .; V: TRBV15; J: TRBJ1-1
CDR3: CASSLGDSQFF; size: .; V: TRBV13; J: TRBJ2-1